These 6 T cell receptor beta chains were sequenced from one sample in a study of T cell repertoires in cytomegalovirus infection. What these receptors recognize is not known. TCRdb reprocessed the reads with MiXCR, giving one entry per CDR3 protein. Counted here are 140,000 to 150,000 distinct CDR3 sequences, around 30% occurring once; the ten biggest clones make up around half. This specimen was CD8+ T cells from cultured PBMCs, taken from culture after CMV antigen stimulation. The receptors were sampled from a human donor in good health (CMV status not recorded). Some clones in this sample may be carry-over from other donors' samples.

This clonotype was counted at least ten times. The J gene is TRBJ2-1, the V gene TRBV12-3 or TRBV12-4; TRBD1 matches 9 bases. CDR3 length: 15 residues. The V and J ends lost 1 base and 6 bases, in that order; junction bases with no gene match: 4. In nucleotides, the CDR3 is TGTGCCAGCAGTTTAGAGGACAGGGGTGGCAATGAGCAGTTCTTC. Translating it yields CASSLEDRGGNEQFF.

This clonotype was recorded a few times. The chain recombines TRBV7-8 with TRBJ2-1, with 9 bases aligning to TRBD2. V was pared by 3 bases and J by 8 bases, with 8 bases of the junction left unmatched. Germline loops: CDR1 SGHVS, CDR2 FQNEAQ. This CDR3 is built from 15 residues. CDR3 nucleotide sequence: TGTGCCAGCAGCTTTGAAGCGGGGGGCCCCTATGAGCAGTTCTTC. It is translated as CASSFEAGGPYEQFF. The complete variable domain, with remaining parts taken from reference TRBV7-8 and TRBJ2-1, reads GAGVSQSPRYKVAKRGQDVALRCDPISGHVSLFWYQQALGQGPEFLTYFQNEAQLDKSGLPSDRFFAERPEGSVSTLKIQRTQQEDSAVYLCASSFEAGGPYEQFFGPGTRLTVL.

This clonotype has only a few counts. The rearrangement uses TRBV6-6 and TRBJ2-5; TRBD2 matches at 9 bases. CDR3 length equals 17 residues. Trimming took 2 bases from V and 3 from J; bases not matched to a gene: 10. CDR1 and CDR2 (germline): MNHNY, SVGAGI (reference sequence). The CDR3 sequence: CASSYLPGAGGEETQYF. CDR3 nucleotides: TGTGCCAGCAGTTACCTGCCTGGGGCGGGGGGGGAAGAGACCCAGTACTTC.

This clonotype was found many times. V usage is TRBV4-1 and J usage is TRBJ2-7; 8 bases are shared with TRBD1. Germline V gives CDR1 MGHRA, CDR2 YSYEKL. CDR3 length: 14 residues. Trimming removed 4 bases from V and 5 bases from J; junction bases left unmatched: 7. The CDR3 DNA follows: TGCGCCAGCAGCCTGGACAGGGCTGGCGACGAGCAGTACTTC. Residues: CASSLDRAGDEQYF.

This clonotype appeared many times. The chain uses TRBV7-6 and TRBJ1-6, with TRBD1 as a possible D gene (5 bases). This CDR3 is 17 amino acids long. Trimming pared 5 bases from V and 0 bases from J, leaving 14 bases between. Germline V gene sequence: CDR1 SGHVS, CDR2 FNYEAQ. The CDR3 spells CASSPEPGSSYNSPLHF. Written as DNA, the CDR3 is TGTGCCAGCAGCCCAGAGCCAGGGAGCTCCTATAATTCACCCCTCCACTTT. The variable domain in full, with the rest retrieved from reference TRBV7-6 and TRBJ1-6, is GAGVSQSPRYKVTKRGQDVALRCDPISGHVSLYWYRQALGQGPEFLTYFNYEAQQDKSGLPNDRFSAERPEGSISTLTIQRTEQRDSAMYRCASSPEPGSSYNSPLHFGNGTRLTVT.

This chain joins TRBV5-6 and TRBJ1-2; D not resolved. V lost 2 bases to trimming and J lost 6 bases, with 17 bases between them. This CDR3 has 15 amino acids. Germline values: CDR1 SGHDT, CDR2 YYEEEE. CDR3 loop: CASSFMDPPAHGYTF. DNA of the CDR3: TGTGCCAGCAGCTTTATGGATCCCCCGGCCCATGGCTACACCTTC.